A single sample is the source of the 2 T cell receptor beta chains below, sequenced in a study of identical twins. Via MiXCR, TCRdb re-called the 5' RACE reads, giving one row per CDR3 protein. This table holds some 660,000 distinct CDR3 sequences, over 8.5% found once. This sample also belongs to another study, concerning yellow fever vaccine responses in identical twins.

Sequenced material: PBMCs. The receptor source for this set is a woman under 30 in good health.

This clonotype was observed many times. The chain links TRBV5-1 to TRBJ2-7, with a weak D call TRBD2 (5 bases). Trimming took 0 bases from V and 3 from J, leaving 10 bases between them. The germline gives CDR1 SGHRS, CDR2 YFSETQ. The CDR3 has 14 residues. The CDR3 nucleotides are TGCGCCAGCAGCTTGGCCGGGGTACTCTACGAGCAGTACTTC. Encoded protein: CASSLAGVLYEQYF.

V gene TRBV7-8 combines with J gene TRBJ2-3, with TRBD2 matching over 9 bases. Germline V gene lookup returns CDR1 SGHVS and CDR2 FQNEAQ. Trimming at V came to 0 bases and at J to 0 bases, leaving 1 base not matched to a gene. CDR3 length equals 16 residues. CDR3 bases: TGTGCCAGCAGCTTAGCAGCGGGGGGTAGCACAGATACGCAGTATTTT. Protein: CASSLAAGGSTDTQYF.